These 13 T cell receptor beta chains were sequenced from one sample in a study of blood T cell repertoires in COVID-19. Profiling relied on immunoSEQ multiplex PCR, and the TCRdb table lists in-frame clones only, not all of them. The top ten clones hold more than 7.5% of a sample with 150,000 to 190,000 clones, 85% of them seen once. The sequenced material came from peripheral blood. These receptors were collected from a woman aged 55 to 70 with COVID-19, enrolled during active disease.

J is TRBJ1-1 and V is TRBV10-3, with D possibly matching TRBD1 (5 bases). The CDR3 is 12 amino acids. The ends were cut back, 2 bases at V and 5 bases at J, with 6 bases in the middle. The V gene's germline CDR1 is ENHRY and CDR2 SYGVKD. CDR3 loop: CAISERGTEAFF. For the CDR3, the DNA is TGTGCCATCAGTGAGAGGGGAACTGAAGCTTTCTTT.

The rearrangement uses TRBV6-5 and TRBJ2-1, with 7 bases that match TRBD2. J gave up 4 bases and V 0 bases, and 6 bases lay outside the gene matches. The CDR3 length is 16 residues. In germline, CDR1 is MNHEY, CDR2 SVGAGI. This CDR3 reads CASSYSGGGGYNEQFF. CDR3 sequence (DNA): TGTGCCAGCAGTTACTCTGGGGGGGGAGGGTACAATGAGCAGTTCTTC.

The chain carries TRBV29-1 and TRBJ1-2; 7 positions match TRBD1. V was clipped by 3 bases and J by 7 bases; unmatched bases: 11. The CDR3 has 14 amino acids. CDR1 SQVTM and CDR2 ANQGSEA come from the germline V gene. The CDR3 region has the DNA TGCAGCGTTGAGCCTCCAACAGGGGTGCTTGGCTACACCTTC. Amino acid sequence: CSVEPPTGVLGYTF.

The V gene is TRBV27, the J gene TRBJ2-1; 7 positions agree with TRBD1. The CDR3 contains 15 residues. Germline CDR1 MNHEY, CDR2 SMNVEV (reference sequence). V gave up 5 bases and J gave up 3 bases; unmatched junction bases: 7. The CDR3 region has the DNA TGTGCCAGCAGTCCTCCGGGACAGCTCTACAATGAGCAGTTCTTC. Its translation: CASSPPGQLYNEQFF.

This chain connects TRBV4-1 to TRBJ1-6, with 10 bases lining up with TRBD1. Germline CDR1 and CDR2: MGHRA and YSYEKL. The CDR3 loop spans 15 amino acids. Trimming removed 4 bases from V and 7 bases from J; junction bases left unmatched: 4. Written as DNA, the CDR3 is TGCGCCAGCAGCCGCGGACAGGGGGACAATTCACCCCTCCACTTT. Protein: CASSRGQGDNSPLHF.

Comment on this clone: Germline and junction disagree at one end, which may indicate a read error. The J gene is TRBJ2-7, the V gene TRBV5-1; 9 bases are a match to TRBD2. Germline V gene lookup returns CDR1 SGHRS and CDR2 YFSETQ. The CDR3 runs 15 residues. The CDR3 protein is CTSSAFSGSSYEQYF. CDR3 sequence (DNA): TGCACCAGCAGCGCATTTAGCGGGAGCTCCTACGAGCAGTACTTC.

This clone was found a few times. This CDR3 is CANSMGQNNEKLFF. CDR3 coding DNA: TGCGCCAACAGCATGGGACAGAATAATGAAAAACTGTTTTTT. This chain connects TRBV10-1 to TRBJ1-4, with 7 positions matching TRBD1. Trimming took 10 bases from V and 4 from J; bases not matched to a gene: 9. Per germline, CDR1 WNHNN and CDR2 SYGVQD (reference sequence). CDR3 length equals 14 residues.

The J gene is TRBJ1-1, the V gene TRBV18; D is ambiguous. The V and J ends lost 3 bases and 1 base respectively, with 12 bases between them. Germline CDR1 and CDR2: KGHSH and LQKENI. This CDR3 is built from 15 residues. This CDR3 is CASSPAQTGNTEAFF. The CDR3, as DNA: TGTGCCAGCTCACCGGCACAGACCGGGAACACTGAAGCTTTCTTT.

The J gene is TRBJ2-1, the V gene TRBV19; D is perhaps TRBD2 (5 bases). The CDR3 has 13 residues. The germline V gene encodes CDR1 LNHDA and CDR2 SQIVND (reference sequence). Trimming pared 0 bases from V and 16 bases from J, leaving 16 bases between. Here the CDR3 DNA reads TGTGCCAGTAGTATAGATCAAAGGACTTCTTTATTCTTC. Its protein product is CASSIDQRTSLFF.

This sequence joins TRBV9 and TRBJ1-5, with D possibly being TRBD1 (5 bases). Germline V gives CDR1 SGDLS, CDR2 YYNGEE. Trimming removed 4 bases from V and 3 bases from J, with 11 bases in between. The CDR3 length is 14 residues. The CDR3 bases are TGTGCCAGCAGCCTGGGGGGGATCAATCAGCCCCAGCATTTT. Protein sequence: CASSLGGINQPQHF.

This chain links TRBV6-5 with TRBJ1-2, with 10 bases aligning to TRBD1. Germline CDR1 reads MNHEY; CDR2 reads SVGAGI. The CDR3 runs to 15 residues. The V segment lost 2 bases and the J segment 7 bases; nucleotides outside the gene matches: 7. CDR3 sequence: CASSYMRTGGFGYTF. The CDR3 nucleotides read TGTGCCAGCAGTTACATGAGGACAGGGGGTTTTGGCTACACCTTC.

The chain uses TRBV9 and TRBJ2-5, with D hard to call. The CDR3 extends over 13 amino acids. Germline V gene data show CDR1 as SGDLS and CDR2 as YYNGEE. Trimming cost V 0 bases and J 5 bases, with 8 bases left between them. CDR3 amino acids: CASSVDHGETQYF. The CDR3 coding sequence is TGTGCCAGCAGCGTAGATCACGGGGAGACCCAGTACTTC.

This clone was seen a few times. The CDR3, as DNA: TGTGCCAGGGGACAGGAGGTTGATCAGCCCCAGCATTTT. Translating it yields CARGQEVDQPQHF. The V gene is TRBV19, the J gene TRBJ1-5; 8 bases are a match to TRBD1. The CDR3 has 13 amino acids. CDR1 is LNHDA, CDR2 SQIVND, per germline (reference sequence). The J segment lost 5 bases and the V segment lost 9 bases, leaving 6 bases of the junction unmatched. Full variable domain (outside the CDR3, taken from reference TRBV19 and TRBJ1-5): DGGITQSPKYLFRKEGQNVTLSCEQNLNHDAMYWYRQDPGQGLRLIYYSQIVNDFQKGDIAEGYSVSREKKESFPLTVTSAQKNPTAFYLCARGQEVDQPQHFGDGTRLSIL.